This T cell receptor (beta chain) was found in a study of cytomegalovirus exposure and HLA in healthy donors. In the study overall: Early release data held roughly 90 million unique TCRs from HLA-typed donors.

Use of 60 Vbeta and 13 Jbeta primers characterized the PCR. TCRdb's copy holds only in-frame clones and misses some; the assay was immunoSEQ multiplex PCR. The profile shows approximately 100,000 clones, 84% of them singletons. This clone came up once. Likely unrecorded immune exposures existed in these nominally healthy donors. CDR3 length equals 15 residues. Germline CDR1 reads MNHNS; CDR2 reads SASEGT. V was pared by 6 bases and J by 2 bases, with 15 bases between. This TCR came from a woman aged 18-29 years in good health and CMV-seronegative. Sequenced material: PBMCs. V and J are TRBV6-1 and TRBJ2-3; possible D gene TRBD1, 5 bases. In DNA, the CDR3 is TGTGCCAGCAGCGACAGCGTTTATCTCACAGATACGCAGTATTTT. Residues: CASSDSVYLTDTQYF.